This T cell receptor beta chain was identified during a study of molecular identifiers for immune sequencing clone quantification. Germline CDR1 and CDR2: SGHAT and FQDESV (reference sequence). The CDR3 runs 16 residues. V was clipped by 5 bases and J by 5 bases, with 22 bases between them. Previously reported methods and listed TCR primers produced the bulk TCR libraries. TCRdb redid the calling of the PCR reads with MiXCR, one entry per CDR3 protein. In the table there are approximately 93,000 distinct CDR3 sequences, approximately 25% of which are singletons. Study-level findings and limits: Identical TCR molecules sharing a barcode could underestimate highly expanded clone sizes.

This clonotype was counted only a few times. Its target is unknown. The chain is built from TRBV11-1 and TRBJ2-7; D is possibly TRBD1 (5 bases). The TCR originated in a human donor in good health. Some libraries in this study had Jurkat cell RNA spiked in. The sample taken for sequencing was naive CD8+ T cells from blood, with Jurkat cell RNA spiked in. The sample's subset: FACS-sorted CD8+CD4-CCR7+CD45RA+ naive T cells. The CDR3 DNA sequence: TGTGCCAGCAGCCCGTTGAGATTTGGGGCCCCCCACGAGCAGTACTTC. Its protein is CASSPLRFGAPHEQYF.